The clone carrying this T cell receptor (beta chain) was seen once. Antigen unknown. Vbeta (60) and Jbeta (13) primers were used in the PCR. The table came from immunoSEQ multiplex PCR; TCRdb's copy has only in-frame clones and leaves some out. Among about 98,000 clones listed, around 80% were seen once. The CMV serostatus of this donor went unrecorded. The sample is drawn from a study of cytomegalovirus exposure and HLA in healthy donors. Broader study findings: The productive fraction for most TCR beta V segments was about 87% or about 30% in an earlier analysis. TCR beta V- and J-gene trimming, according to a later analysis, was linked to a missense DCLRE1C variant.

Germline V gene data show CDR1 as LNHDA and CDR2 as SQIVND (reference sequence). V shed 5 bases and J 7 bases; nucleotides not matched to a gene: 8. The CDR3 covers 14 residues. This TCR came from a human donor in good health. The sequenced sample was PBMCs. V usage is TRBV19 and J usage is TRBJ2-1; TRBD1 agrees at 7 bases. In DNA form, the CDR3 reads TGTGCCAGTAGTGTCCCGGGACAGACAAATGAGCAGTTCTTC. The encoded protein is CASSVPGQTNEQFF.